This paragraph reports one T cell receptor beta chain. Its antigen is currently unknown. The data were taken from a study of T cell responses to AZD1222 COVID-19 vaccine. CDR3 length equals 15 residues. Germline-derived CDR1 and CDR2 are SGDLS and YYNGEE. V lost 1 base, J lost 5 bases, and 14 bases lay in between. This table comes from immunoSEQ multiplex PCR, and its TCRdb copy is limited to in-frame clones, with some not included. The sample has more than 150,000 clones, 88% seen once; the top ten hold 0.45% to 0.55%. Study results and caveats: Researchers took repertoire samples only after the peak T cell response had come. AZD1222 recipients seropositive at baseline numbered only five to seven.

The chain links TRBV9 to TRBJ2-3, with unresolved D. The specimen comprised peripheral blood, sampled on day 0 of AZD1222 vaccination. This clonotype was sampled from an adult in good health. CDR3 DNA: TGTGCCAGCAGCGTATCAAGGACCCACAGAGATACGCAGTATTTT. This encodes CASSVSRTHRDTQYF.